The clone carrying this T cell receptor beta chain was seen ten or more times. The J segment lost 4 bases and the V segment lost 3 bases, leaving 11 bases of the junction unmatched. The CDR3 length is 17 residues. Germline values: CDR1 MDHEN, CDR2 SYDVKM. Criteria for exclusion of patients were uncontrolled infection, other autoimmune disease, pregnancy or lactation. Clinical symptoms, serum thyroxine and TRAb, thyroid ultrasound and orbital computed tomography together formed the diagnostic basis. These data are taken from a study of T cells in Graves' hyperthyroidism and ophthalmopathy. Study information: Peripheral blood collection took place at initial diagnosis, before any treatment.

The investigators amplified TCR beta CDR3 regions from RNA transcripts. A first-round RT-PCR of the TCR CDR3 used the HTBI primer set. TCRdb reprocessed the multiplex PCR reads via MiXCR and lists one record per CDR3 protein. The sample consists of over 500,000 distinct CDR3 sequences, about a sixth of them appearing once. This TCR was recovered from a woman younger than 30 with Graves' ophthalmopathy. Sequencing input: blood. The chain has TRBV28 and TRBJ2-7, with 11 nucleotides matching TRBD2. CDR3 sequence: CASSLGLAGGIGYEQYF. The CDR3 bases are TGTGCCAGCAGTTTGGGTCTAGCGGGAGGAATAGGATACGAGCAGTACTTC.